This T cell receptor beta chain comes out of a study of blood T cell repertoires in COVID-19 (TCRdb year 2020). About the study as a whole: Collaborator samples came from the United States, Italy and Spain and covered acute and convalescent phases of COVID-19. The prospective study material was composed of cDNA or gDNA derived from T cells, B-cell-depleted T cells, or PBMCs. The dataset comprised deeply sampled blood TCRbeta repertoires from subjects exposed to, actively infected with, or recovered from COVID-19. The repertoires were released in a freely available public database meant as a resource for research on the immune response to SARS-CoV-2. The samples were drawn from two sources: the first 160 participants of the ongoing ImmuneRACE study, and some 1,300 subjects contributed by 6 global collaborators. The sample metadata nearly always contained a de-identified subject ID, COVID-19 status, age in years and sex. Where available, HLA class I and class II types were taken from metadata supplied by the sample provider and were not determined by assay-based typing. General findings and caveats noted by the study authors: The quantity of clinical and demographic metadata differed by source and by participant and was supplied without curation.

TCRbeta CDR3 regions were amplified from genomic DNA by means of the immunoSEQ Assay, a bias-controlled multiplex PCR. The source study handled its data this way. Nucleated cell counts per sample were estimated from amplification of reference gene primers within the assay. Sequence reads were collapsed and filtered to measure the absolute abundance of every unique TCRbeta CDR3 rearrangement. For each sample, productive Simpson clonality was calculated as the square root of Simpson's diversity index across productive rearrangements. As stored in TCRdb, this immuneACCESS dataset retains in-frame rearrangements with V and J assigned. A fraction of the clones does not appear; measured against another copy, unresolved V genes explain less than half of the discrepancy, and the remainder lacks a known reason. The D gene and trimming were derived from the DNA, and the V and J assignments and clone size from that table. Recorded for this sample are 63,000 or so clones; about 81% of them occurred a single time. The ten largest clones take up around 9.2% of the sample.

This clone was seen once. Its antigen specificity is not known. Base qualities are not provided; no much larger clone lies one nucleotide away. Collaborating institutions collected whole blood in K2EDTA tubes following their own protocols. For TCRbeta analysis, collaborator samples were shipped as frozen whole blood, as isolated PBMCs, or as DNA extracted from either sample type. The cysteine opens and the phenylalanine closes a CDR3 of 16 amino acids. Just the 48-base CDR3 DNA is kept, in frame starting at base 1. V trim: 5 bases; J trim: 6 bases; unmatched bases: 13. CDR1 and CDR2 (SEHNR, FQNEAQ) derive from the germline V gene (reference sequence).

The sequence was obtained from a human donor in a cohort sampled during active COVID-19. The sequencing input was peripheral blood. The rearranged chain carries TRBV7-9 and TRBJ2-3, and 8 bases in between align with TRBD1. The nucleotide sequence is TGTGCCAGCAGCCTACCTGAAACAGGGGGATCGGATACGCAGTATTTT. The resulting protein is CASSLPETGGSDTQYF.